Below, 10 T cell receptor beta chains from the same sample are listed, as sequenced in a study of cytomegalovirus exposure and HLA in healthy donors. The data were produced by immunoSEQ multiplex PCR, yet TCRdb's version contains in-frame clones alone and is incomplete. The repertoire consists of about 110,000 clones, with roughly 84% occurring once and the leading ten covering over 2.5%. Sequencing was performed on PBMCs. Every receptor here comes from a woman between 18 and 29 years old in good health and CMV-seronegative.

The J gene is TRBJ2-7, the V gene TRBV6-6; TRBD1 aligns across 7 bases. Germline CDR1 is MNHNY and CDR2 is SVGAGI (reference sequence). V was pared by 6 bases and J by 2 bases, with 10 bases of the junction left unmatched. The CDR3 runs 15 residues. The CDR3 loop reads CASRAPQGPPYEQYF. For the CDR3, the DNA is TGTGCCAGCAGGGCCCCACAGGGGCCCCCCTACGAGCAGTACTTC.

The chain links TRBV7-3 to TRBJ2-1; a weak D match, TRBD2 (7 bases). Germline-derived CDR1 and CDR2 are SGHTA and FQGTGA. This CDR3 spans 14 amino acids. Deletions cut 4 bases from V and 5 bases from J, with 12 bases between. The CDR3 DNA is TGTGCCAGCAGCTGGGGGGGGCGGAACAATGAGCAGTTCTTC. Translating it yields CASSWGGRNNEQFF.

The V call is TRBV6-6, the J call TRBJ1-2; the D gene is possibly TRBD1 (5 bases). Germline CDR1 MNHNY, CDR2 SVGAGI (reference sequence). The CDR3 sequence is 15 residues long. V gave up 2 bases and J gave up 4 bases, with 14 bases separating them. The CDR3 spells CASSYGTPQGYGYTF. The CDR3 DNA reads as TGTGCCAGCAGTTACGGCACCCCCCAGGGCTATGGCTACACCTTC.

The gene calls are TRBV30 and TRBJ1-2, with 10 bases identical to TRBD1. The length of the CDR3 is 16 residues. Germline V gene lookup returns CDR1 GTSNPN and CDR2 SVGIG (reference sequence). With V trimmed by 0 bases and J by 2 bases, 6 bases remained unmatched. CDR3 region: CAWSVRPGQGNYGYTF. CDR3 nucleotide sequence: TGTGCCTGGAGTGTAAGGCCGGGACAGGGGAACTATGGCTACACCTTC.

The chain couples TRBV6-6 to TRBJ2-7; D is unresolved. Per the germline V gene, CDR1 is MNHNY and CDR2 is SVGAGI (reference sequence). V was trimmed by 2 bases and J by 5 bases, leaving 4 bases between them. The CDR3 sequence is 11 residues long. Here the CDR3 DNA reads TGTGCCAGCAGTTACCCTGACGAGCAGTACTTC. It yields the protein CASSYPDEQYF.

V is TRBV30 and J is TRBJ2-2; a possible D gene is TRBD2 (5 bases). Germline V gives CDR1 GTSNPN, CDR2 SVGIG (reference sequence). Trimming stripped 2 bases from V and 5 bases from J, with 15 bases between. The CDR3 length is 15 residues. The CDR3 bases are TGTGCCTGGAGTCCCCTAGAGGGAGAGACCGGGGAGCTGTTTTTT. Its protein product is CAWSPLEGETGELFF.

The chain carries TRBV6-5 and TRBJ2-7; 10 bases fit TRBD1. Germline lookup yields CDR1 MNHEY and CDR2 SVGAGI. The CDR3 is 15 amino acids. The J segment lost 2 bases and the V segment lost 2 bases, leaving 3 bases of the junction unmatched. CDR3 residues: CASSYGDRGPYEQYF. The CDR3 DNA reads as TGTGCCAGCAGTTACGGGGACAGGGGACCCTACGAGCAGTACTTC.

This chain joins TRBV2 and TRBJ2-7; D unresolved. The CDR3 spans 13 residues. Trimming took off 3 bases at V and 3 bases at J, with 9 bases between the two ends. The germline V gene has CDR1 SNHLY and CDR2 FYNNEI. Here the CDR3 reads CASSDIGLYEQYF. Written as DNA, the CDR3 is TGTGCCAGCAGTGACATTGGCCTCTACGAGCAGTACTTC.

This chain connects TRBV5-8 to TRBJ1-2, with 7 bases matching TRBD1. The CDR3 runs to 16 residues. Germline lookup yields CDR1 SGHTS and CDR2 YDEGEE. The J segment lost 1 base and the V segment lost 5 bases, leaving 11 bases of the junction unmatched. The CDR3 nucleotides are TGTGCCAGCAGTGAGGGGGGACAGTCCCGTAACTATGGCTACACCTTC. Translation gives CASSEGGQSRNYGYTF.

This clone occurred once. The CDR3 bases are TGTGCCAGCCGACAGGGGGCCAACGTCCTGACTTTC. Translation gives CASRQGANVLTF. The J gene is TRBJ2-6, the V gene TRBV19; D perhaps matches TRBD1 (5 bases). The CDR3 runs 12 residues. Germline V lookup: CDR1 LNHDA, CDR2 SQIVND (reference sequence). The ends were cut back, 9 bases at V and 4 bases at J, with 7 bases in the middle.